These 7 T cell receptor beta chains share one sample of origin, sequenced in a study of human T cells and chemical hapten exposure. TCRdb used MiXCR to reprocess the RACE reads, holding one entry per CDR3 protein. There are 370,000 or so distinct CDR3 sequences in the sample; nearly 5% occur only once, and approximately 2.3% lies in the top ten. The time point was: patch test 1, 2 weeks after DPC sensitization. Treatment noted: therapeutic diphenylcyclopropenone sensitization with weekly scalp DPC. This specimen was whole blood, taken in connection with sensitization to the hapten diphenylcyclopropenone (DPC). Receptors originate from a woman aged 45-60 years with alopecia areata. Some clones in this sample may be carry-over from other donors' samples.

The chain has TRBV7-9 and TRBJ2-5; 8 bases match TRBD2. The junction had 9 bases not matched to a gene; V was cut back by 4 bases and J by 5 bases. The CDR3 has 15 residues. CDR1 and CDR2 from the germline V gene are SEHNR and FQNEAQ (reference sequence). In DNA form, the CDR3 reads TGTGCCAGCAGCTCCCAACTAGCGGAGGTGGAGACCCAGTACTTC. It encodes CASSSQLAEVETQYF.

This clonotype was picked up many times. This chain uses TRBV6-5 with TRBJ2-1, with 8 bases lining up with TRBD1. Looked up from germline, CDR1 is MNHEY and CDR2 is SVGAGI. Trimming cost V 6 bases and J 7 bases; bases outside gene matches: 11. The CDR3 extends over 15 amino acids. CDR3 sequence (DNA): TGTGCCAGCAGCCTGGACAGGGCCAGGGTGAATGAGCAGTTCTTC. Residues: CASSLDRARVNEQFF.

The chain couples TRBV24-1 to TRBJ2-6; no clear D gene. Trimming cost V 3 bases and J 0 bases, with 5 bases left between them. Germline CDR1 reads KGHDR; CDR2 reads SFDVKD. The CDR3 consists of 15 residues. The CDR3: CATSDASSGANVLTF. CDR3 sequence (DNA): TGTGCCACCAGTGATGCGAGCTCTGGGGCCAACGTCCTGACTTTC.

This clonotype was seen many times. This chain links TRBV28 with TRBJ2-7; maybe TRBD1 (5 bases). Trimming stripped 3 bases from V and 2 bases from J, with 8 bases between. Germline lookup yields CDR1 MDHEN and CDR2 SYDVKM. CDR3 length equals 13 residues. CDR3: CASSFRGTYEQYF. The CDR3 DNA reads as TGTGCCAGCAGTTTTAGGGGAACCTACGAGCAGTACTTC.

This clonotype was found many times. The V gene is TRBV6-1, the J gene TRBJ1-2; 9 bases line up with TRBD1. The CDR3 covers 14 residues. The ends lost 8 bases at V and 4 bases at J; junction bases unmatched: 8. Germline V CDR1 and CDR2: MNHNS, SASEGT. The CDR3 DNA follows: TGTGCCAGCCCAGGACAGGGGAGGAGCTATGGCTACACCTTC. Residues: CASPGQGRSYGYTF.

The chain couples TRBV5-1 to TRBJ2-6; 7 nucleotides agree with TRBD1. Germline V lookup: CDR1 SGHRS, CDR2 YFSETQ. The V segment lost 5 bases and the J segment 2 bases; nucleotides outside the gene matches: 10. The CDR3 runs 17 residues. CDR3 loop: CASSLQGTPPGANVLTF. CDR3 coding DNA: TGCGCCAGCAGTTTACAGGGGACGCCCCCTGGGGCCAACGTCCTGACTTTC.

This clonotype was picked up a small number of times. This chain connects TRBV7-2 to TRBJ2-3; 8 nucleotides align to TRBD2. Trimming cost V 0 bases and J 6 bases; bases outside gene matches: 8. CDR1 and CDR2 from the germline V gene are SGHTA and FQGNSA. The CDR3 is made up of 16 amino acids. The chain's CDR3 is CASSLAPGGRADTQYF. The CDR3 DNA follows: TGTGCCAGCAGCTTAGCCCCGGGGGGGCGAGCGGATACGCAGTATTTT.